This T cell receptor (beta chain) came from a study of yellow fever vaccine responses in identical twins. Study findings and constraints: Twins reportedly mounted vaccine T cell responses that seemed partly convergent, partly personalized.

In the case of this clonotype: The antigen is not known.

MiXCR, applied by TCRdb to the RT-PCR reads, yields one record per CDR3 protein. There are 3,500 to 4,500 distinct CDR3 sequences in the sample; about 85% occur only once, and 2.9% lies in the top ten. Germline V CDR1 and CDR2: SGHDN, FVKESK. This CDR3 region has 11 residues. V was trimmed by 1 base and J by 9 bases, leaving 6 bases between them. This chain links TRBV14 with TRBJ1-1; D is undetermined. Sequenced material: T cells from blood (PBMCs), unsorted or a sorted subset (not recorded which), taken before or after yellow fever vaccination (not recorded which). This clonotype originated in a woman aged 18-30 years who received the yellow fever vaccine. CDR3 amino acids: CASSQASKAFF. The CDR3 bases are TGTGCCAGCAGCCAAGCAAGTAAAGCTTTCTTT.